This TCR beta chain originates from a study of blood T cell repertoires in COVID-19. About the research overall: Both acute and convalescent COVID-19 samples were obtained from the United States, Italy and Spain. PBMCs, B-cell-depleted T cells, or T cells provided the cDNA or gDNA that made up the material.

Deletions cut 0 bases from V and 3 bases from J, with 6 bases between. The CDR3 sequence is 13 residues long. Germline V gene lookup returns CDR1 SGHDT and CDR2 YYEEEE. In the source study's methods: Estimation of nucleated cell counts relied on the amplification of reference gene primers. Sequencing was performed with immunoSEQ multiplex PCR; in TCRdb, only in-frame clones are kept and a portion is missing. V, J and clone size are those of that table, while D and trimming were read from the DNA. The table includes around 200,000 clones, 80% to 90% detected once. This receptor was taken from a man in his sixties who had recovered from COVID-19. The sequencing sample was made of peripheral blood. The V call is TRBV5-6, the J call TRBJ1-1; no clear D gene. The CDR3 loop is CASSLARYTEAFF. CDR3 nucleotide sequence: TGTGCCAGCAGCTTGGCCCGGTACACTGAAGCTTTCTTT.